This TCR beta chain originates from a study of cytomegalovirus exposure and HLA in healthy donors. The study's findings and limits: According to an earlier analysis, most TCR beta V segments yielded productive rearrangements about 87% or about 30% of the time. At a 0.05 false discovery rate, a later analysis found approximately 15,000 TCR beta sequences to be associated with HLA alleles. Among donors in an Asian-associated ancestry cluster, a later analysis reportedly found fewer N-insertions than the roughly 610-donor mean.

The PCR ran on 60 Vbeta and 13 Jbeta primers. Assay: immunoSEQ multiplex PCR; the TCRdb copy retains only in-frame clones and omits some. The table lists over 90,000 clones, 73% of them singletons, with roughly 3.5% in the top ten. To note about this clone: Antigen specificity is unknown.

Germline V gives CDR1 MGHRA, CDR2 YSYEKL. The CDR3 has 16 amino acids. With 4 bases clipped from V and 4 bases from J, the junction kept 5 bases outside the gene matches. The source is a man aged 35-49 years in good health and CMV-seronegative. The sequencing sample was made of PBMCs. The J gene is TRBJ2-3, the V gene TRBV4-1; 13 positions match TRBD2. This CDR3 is CASSRSTSGGADTQYF. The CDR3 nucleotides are TGCGCCAGCAGCCGGTCAACTAGCGGGGGGGCAGATACGCAGTATTTT.